The 10 T cell receptor beta chains given below trace back to one sample, sequenced in a study of blood T cell repertoires in COVID-19. Assay: immunoSEQ multiplex PCR; the TCRdb copy retains only in-frame clones and omits some. The table records around 340,000 clones, 86% of them present only once. The specimen sequenced was PBMCs or T cells enriched from blood (not recorded which). These receptors came from a woman aged 35 to 49 with acute COVID-19.

V is TRBV19 and J is TRBJ2-5; TRBD1 aligns across 8 bases. The CDR3 length is 15 residues. Germline values: CDR1 LNHDA, CDR2 SQIVND (reference sequence). Trimming took 5 bases from V and 1 from J; bases not matched to a gene: 6. In DNA, the CDR3 is TGTGCCAGTAGTCGAACAGGGGGGCCCCAAGAGACCCAGTACTTC. Its protein is CASSRTGGPQETQYF.

This chain joins TRBV2 and TRBJ1-1, with D tentatively TRBD1 (6 bases). V lost 5 bases and J 1 base, leaving 8 bases between the germline ends. Germline V gene data show CDR1 as SNHLY and CDR2 as FYNNEI. This CDR3 is built from 13 residues. The CDR3 nucleotides are TGTGCCAGCAGTTCGACAGGGAACACTGAAGCTTTCTTT. It is translated as CASSSTGNTEAFF.

The table lists this clone with a few counts. V usage is TRBV7-3 and J usage is TRBJ2-3; tentative D call: TRBD1 (5 bases). Deletions cut 5 bases from V and 2 bases from J, with 14 bases between. Germline V gene sequence: CDR1 SGHTA, CDR2 FQGTGA. This CDR3 region has 15 residues. In nucleotides, the CDR3 is TGTGCCAGCAGCCTCTGGGGCCGTTTCACAGATACGCAGTATTTT. Protein product: CASSLWGRFTDTQYF.

The rearrangement joins TRBV19 to TRBJ2-7, with 7 bases aligning to TRBD2. The V segment lost 1 base and the J segment 5 bases; nucleotides outside the gene matches: 8. The germline gives CDR1 LNHDA, CDR2 SQIVND (reference sequence). The CDR3 is made up of 15 amino acids. The CDR3 here is CASSIGRRTSDEQYF. The CDR3 region has the DNA TGTGCCAGTAGTATAGGCCGCCGGACTAGTGACGAGCAGTACTTC. The complete variable domain, with remaining parts taken from reference TRBV19 and TRBJ2-7, reads DGGITQSPKYLFRKEGQNVTLSCEQNLNHDAMYWYRQDPGQGLRLIYYSQIVNDFQKGDIAEGYSVSREKKESFPLTVTSAQKNPTAFYLCASSIGRRTSDEQYFGPGTRLTVT.

The chain combines TRBV11-2 with TRBJ1-2; tentatively, D is TRBD1 (6 bases). Germline V gives CDR1 SGHAT, CDR2 FQNNGV. Trimming removed 5 bases at V and 6 bases at J, with 25 bases between. The CDR3 spans 17 residues. The CDR3 loop is CASSSPRGQRRYHGYTF. CDR3 in DNA: TGTGCCAGCAGCAGCCCCCGGGGACAAAGGCGCTACCATGGCTACACCTTC.

The genes are TRBV6-5 and TRBJ1-4; D remains unclear. The CDR3 extends over 13 amino acids. Germline V lookup: CDR1 MNHEY, CDR2 SVGAGI. V was clipped by 7 bases and J by 6 bases, with 12 bases between them. The CDR3 reads CASTTRADEKLFF. CDR3 sequence (DNA): TGTGCCAGCACCACCCGAGCGGATGAAAAACTGTTTTTT.

This chain's CDR3 is CASSFYDRDQPQHF. In nucleotides, the CDR3 is TGTGCCAGCAGTTTTTATGACAGGGATCAGCCCCAGCATTTT. This rearrangement joins TRBV28 to TRBJ1-5; 7 nucleotides agree with TRBD1. This CDR3 has 14 residues. CDR1 is MDHEN and CDR2 is SYDVKM in the germline V gene. V shed 3 bases, J shed 5 bases, and the junction held 4 bases outside the gene matches.

V is TRBV5-8 and J is TRBJ2-7, with TRBD1 identical over 9 bases. The germline V gene encodes CDR1 SGHTS and CDR2 YDEGEE. The V gene end was trimmed by 4 bases and the J gene end by 1 base; junction bases not matched to a gene: 6. CDR3 length: 15 residues. Here the CDR3 reads CASSGGTGMSYEQYF. The CDR3 DNA sequence: TGTGCCAGCAGCGGGGGGACAGGGATGTCCTACGAGCAGTACTTC.

This clone came up once. This chain links TRBV18 with TRBJ1-3, with TRBD1 as a possible D gene (6 bases). This CDR3 spans 15 amino acids. Germline-derived CDR1 and CDR2 are KGHSH and LQKENI. Trimming shortened V by 3 bases and J by 4 bases, and 13 bases separated the two germline ends. The CDR3: CASSPARGEGNTIYF. The DNA for the CDR3 is TGTGCCAGCTCACCCGCCAGGGGCGAAGGAAACACCATATATTTT.

V usage is TRBV27 and J usage is TRBJ2-3; possibly TRBD1 for D (5 bases). Trimming cost V 8 bases and J 2 bases, with 11 bases left between them. The CDR3 covers 13 residues. The V gene's germline CDR1 is MNHEY and CDR2 SMNVEV (reference sequence). The CDR3 sequence: CASQGLSTDTQYF. In nucleotides, the CDR3 is TGTGCCAGCCAGGGATTATCCACAGATACGCAGTATTTT.